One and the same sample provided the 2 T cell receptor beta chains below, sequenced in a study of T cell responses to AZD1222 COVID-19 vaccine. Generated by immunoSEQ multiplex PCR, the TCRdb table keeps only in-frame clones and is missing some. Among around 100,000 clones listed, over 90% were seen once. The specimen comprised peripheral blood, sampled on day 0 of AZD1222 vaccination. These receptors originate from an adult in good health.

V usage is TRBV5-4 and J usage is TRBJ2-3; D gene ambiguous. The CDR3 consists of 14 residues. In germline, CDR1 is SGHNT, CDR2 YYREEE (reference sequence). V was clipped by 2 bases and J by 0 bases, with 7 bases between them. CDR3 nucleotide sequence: TGTGCCAGCAGCTTTAGGTGGAGCACAGATACGCAGTATTTT. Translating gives CASSFRWSTDTQYF.

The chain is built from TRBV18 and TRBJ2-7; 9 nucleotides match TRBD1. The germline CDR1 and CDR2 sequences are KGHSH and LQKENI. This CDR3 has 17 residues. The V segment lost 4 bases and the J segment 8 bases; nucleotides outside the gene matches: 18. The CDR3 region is CASSLIALGQGKVKQYF. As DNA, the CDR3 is TGTGCCAGCTCACTTATCGCCTTGGGACAGGGCAAGGTAAAGCAGTACTTC.